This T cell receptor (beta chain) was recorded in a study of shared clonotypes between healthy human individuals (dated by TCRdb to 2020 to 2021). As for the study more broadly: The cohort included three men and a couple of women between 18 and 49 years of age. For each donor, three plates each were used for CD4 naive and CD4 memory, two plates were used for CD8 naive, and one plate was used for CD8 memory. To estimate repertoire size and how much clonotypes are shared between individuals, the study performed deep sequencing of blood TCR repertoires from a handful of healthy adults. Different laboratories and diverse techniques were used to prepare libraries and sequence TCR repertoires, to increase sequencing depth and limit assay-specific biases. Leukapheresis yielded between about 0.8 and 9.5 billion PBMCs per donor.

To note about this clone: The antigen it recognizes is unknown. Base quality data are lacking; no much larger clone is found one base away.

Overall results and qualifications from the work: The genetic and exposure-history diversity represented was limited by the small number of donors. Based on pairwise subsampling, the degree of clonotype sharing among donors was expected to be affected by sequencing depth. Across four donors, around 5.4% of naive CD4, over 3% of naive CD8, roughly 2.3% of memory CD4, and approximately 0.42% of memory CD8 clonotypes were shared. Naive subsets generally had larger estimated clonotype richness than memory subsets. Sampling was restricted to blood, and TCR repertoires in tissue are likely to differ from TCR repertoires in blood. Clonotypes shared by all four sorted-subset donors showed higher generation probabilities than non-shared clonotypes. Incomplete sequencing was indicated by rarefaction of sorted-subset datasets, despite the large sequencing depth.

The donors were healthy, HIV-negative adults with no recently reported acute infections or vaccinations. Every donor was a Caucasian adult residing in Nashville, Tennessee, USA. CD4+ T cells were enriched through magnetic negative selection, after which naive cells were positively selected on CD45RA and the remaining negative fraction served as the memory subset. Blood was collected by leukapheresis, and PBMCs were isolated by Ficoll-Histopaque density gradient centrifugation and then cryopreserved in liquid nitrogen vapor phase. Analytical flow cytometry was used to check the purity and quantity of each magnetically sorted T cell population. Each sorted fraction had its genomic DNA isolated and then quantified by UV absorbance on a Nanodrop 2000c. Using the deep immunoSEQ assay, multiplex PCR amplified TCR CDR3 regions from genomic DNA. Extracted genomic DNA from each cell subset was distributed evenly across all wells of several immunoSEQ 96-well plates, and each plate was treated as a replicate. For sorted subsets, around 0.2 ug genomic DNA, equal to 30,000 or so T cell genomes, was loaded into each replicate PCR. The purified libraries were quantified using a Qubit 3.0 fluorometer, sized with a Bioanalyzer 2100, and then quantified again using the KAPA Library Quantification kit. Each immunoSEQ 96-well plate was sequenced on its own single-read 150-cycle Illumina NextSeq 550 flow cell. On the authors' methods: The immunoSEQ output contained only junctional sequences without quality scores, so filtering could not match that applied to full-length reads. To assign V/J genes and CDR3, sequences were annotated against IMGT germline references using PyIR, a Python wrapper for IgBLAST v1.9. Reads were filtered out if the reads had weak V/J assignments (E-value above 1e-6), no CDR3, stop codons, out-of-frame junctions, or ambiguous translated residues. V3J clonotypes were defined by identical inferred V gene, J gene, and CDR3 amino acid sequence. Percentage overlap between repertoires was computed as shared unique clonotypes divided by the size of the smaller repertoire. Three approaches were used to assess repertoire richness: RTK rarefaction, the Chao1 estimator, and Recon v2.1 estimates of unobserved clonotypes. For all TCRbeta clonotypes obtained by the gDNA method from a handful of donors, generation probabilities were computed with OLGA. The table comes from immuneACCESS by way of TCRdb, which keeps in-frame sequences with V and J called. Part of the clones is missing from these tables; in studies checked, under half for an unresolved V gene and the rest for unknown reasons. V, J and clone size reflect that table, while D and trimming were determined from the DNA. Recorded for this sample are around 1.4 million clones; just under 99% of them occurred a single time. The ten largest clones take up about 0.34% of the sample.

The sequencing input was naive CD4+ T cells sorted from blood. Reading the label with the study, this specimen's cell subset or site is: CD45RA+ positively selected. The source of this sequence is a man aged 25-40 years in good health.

DNA sequence: TGTGCCAGTAGACCGCAAACAACAGATACGCAGTATTTT. This codes for CASRPQTTDTQYF. Rearrangement joined TRBV19 to TRBJ2-3, with an unclear D gene assignment. Spanning cysteine to phenylalanine, the CDR3 consists of 13 amino acids. Only CDR3 DNA remains: 39 bases, in frame from the first base. V loses 6 bases, J loses 3 bases, and the germline ends lie 10 bases apart. CDR1 and CDR2, per the germline V gene (reference sequence), are LNHDA and SQIVND. With the portions outside the CDR3 filled from the reference TRBV19 and TRBJ2-3 genes, the complete variable region becomes DGGITQSPKYLFRKEGQNVTLSCEQNLNHDAMYWYRQDPGQGLRLIYYSQIVNDFQKGDIAEGYSVSREKKESFPLTVTSAQKNPTAFYLCASRPQTTDTQYFGPGTRLTVL.